The 5 T cell receptor beta chains reported below all come from one sample, sequenced in a study of metastatic and nonmetastatic thyroid tumors. There were no patients who had received any treatment before thyroid surgery. TCRdb re-clonotyped the PCR reads through MiXCR. Of 53,000 or so clones detected, 20% to 25% appear once; the ten largest clones hold more than 3.5%. The specimen sequenced was blood. The receptors derive from a female donor with papillary thyroid cancer or a benign thyroid nodule (not recorded which). Some clones in this sample may be carry-over from other donors' samples.

This clone was seen only a few times. Just one base apart from a much larger clone, this may be a read error. This CDR3 is also generated by other DNA sequences in the sample. The chain employs TRBV12-3 or TRBV12-4 and TRBJ2-5, with a tentative D call TRBD2 (5 bases). There are 15 residues in the CDR3. CDR3 loop: CASSLLSGNQETQYF. The DNA for the CDR3 is TGCGCCAGCAGCCTCTTATCGGGGAACCAAGAGACCCAGTACTTC.

This clone occurred many times. The J gene is TRBJ2-4, the V gene TRBV28; D is uncertain. V lost 7 bases and J 0 bases, leaving 16 bases between the germline ends. Germline CDR1 and CDR2: MDHEN and SYDVKM. CDR3 length: 16 residues. DNA for the CDR3: TGTGCCAGCACCCTAGGGCGTACCTTAGCCAAAAACATTCAGTACTTC. Translated, it gives CASTLGRTLAKNIQYF. The complete variable domain, with remaining parts taken from reference TRBV28 and TRBJ2-4, reads DVKVTQSSRYLVKRTGEKVFLECVQDMDHENMFWYRQDPGLGLRLIYFSYDVKMKEKGDIPEGYSVSREKKERFSLILESASTNQTSMYLCASTLGRTLAKNIQYFGAGTRLSVL.

Concerning this clone itself: Other DNA sequences in the same sample also yield this CDR3. V gene TRBV2 combines with J gene TRBJ2-2; possible D gene TRBD2, 5 bases. Trimming cost V 7 bases and J 1 base, with 13 bases left between them. The germline V gene has CDR1 SNHLY and CDR2 FYNNEI. This CDR3 spans 15 amino acids. In DNA form, the CDR3 reads TGTGCCAGCAACCCAAGCGGAAGGAACACCGGGGAGCTGTTTTTT. Amino acids: CASNPSGRNTGELFF.

This clone was detected many times. V is TRBV20-1 and J is TRBJ1-1, with D unclear. V was trimmed by 6 bases and J by 5 bases, leaving 19 bases between them. This CDR3 comprises 14 residues. The germline V gene encodes CDR1 DFQATT and CDR2 SNEGSKA (reference sequence). CDR3 residues: CSAETVGVRTEAFF. CDR3 DNA: TGCAGTGCCGAGACTGTCGGGGTGCGGACTGAAGCTTTCTTT.

This clone has at least ten counts. The sample holds other DNA sequences that translate to the same CDR3. The chain uses TRBV20-1 and TRBJ2-5, with D tentatively TRBD2 (6 bases). V dropped 6 bases and J dropped 5 bases, with 13 bases sitting between them. Germline CDR1 and CDR2: DFQATT and SNEGSKA (reference sequence). This CDR3 region has 12 residues. CDR3 nucleotides: TGCAGTGCCCCCCGTGGGGGGGAGACCCAGTACTTC. It is translated as CSAPRGGETQYF.